The clone carrying this T cell receptor (beta chain) was observed a single time. Cohort assignment relied on participant-reported clinical history. The source of the sample is a study of blood T cell repertoires in COVID-19. The overall study: The analysed material was cDNA or gDNA that came from T cells, B-cell-depleted T cells, or PBMCs.

Some clones are missing from TCRdb's copy, which holds only in-frame ones; the method was immunoSEQ multiplex PCR. The top ten hold approximately 8.2% of the sample, which has approximately 250,000 clones, approximately 85% seen once. CDR1 is SGHAT, CDR2 FQNNGV, per germline. The CDR3 consists of 15 residues. The J segment lost 1 base and the V segment lost 5 bases, leaving 7 bases of the junction unmatched. The chain links TRBV11-2 to TRBJ1-1; 7 bases are shared with TRBD1. This receptor was identified in a woman aged 50 to 60 with acute COVID-19. Sequencing used PBMCs or T cells enriched from blood (not recorded which). The CDR3 protein is CASSRPGQRNTEAFF. The CDR3, as DNA: TGTGCCAGCAGCCGACCGGGACAGAGGAACACTGAAGCTTTCTTT.